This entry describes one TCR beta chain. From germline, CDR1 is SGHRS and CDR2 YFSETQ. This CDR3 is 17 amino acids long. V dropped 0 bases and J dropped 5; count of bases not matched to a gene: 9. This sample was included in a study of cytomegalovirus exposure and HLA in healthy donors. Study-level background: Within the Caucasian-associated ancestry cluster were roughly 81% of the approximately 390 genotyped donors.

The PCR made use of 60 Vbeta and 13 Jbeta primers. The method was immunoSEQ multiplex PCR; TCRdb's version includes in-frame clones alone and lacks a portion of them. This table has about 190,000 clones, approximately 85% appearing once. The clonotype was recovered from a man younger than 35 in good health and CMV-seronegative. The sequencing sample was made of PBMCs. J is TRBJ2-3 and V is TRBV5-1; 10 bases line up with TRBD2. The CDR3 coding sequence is TGCGCCAGCAGCTTGGGAGCGGGGGGGCCAGCGGGAGATACGCAGTATTTT. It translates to CASSLGAGGPAGDTQYF.